Listed here are 29 T cell receptor beta chains from one sample, sequenced in a study of blood T cell repertoires in COVID-19. The table came from immunoSEQ multiplex PCR; TCRdb's copy has only in-frame clones and leaves some out. The repertoire consists of 300,000 to 400,000 clones, with around nine tenths occurring once and the leading ten covering 7.1%. Source material: peripheral blood. The receptors derive from a woman between 55 and 75 years old with COVID-19, enrolled during active disease.

V and J are TRBV11-2 and TRBJ2-7; 9 positions agree with TRBD1. Trimming cost V 3 bases and J 4 bases; bases outside gene matches: 7. The V gene's germline CDR1 is SGHAT and CDR2 FQNNGV. The CDR3 sequence is 15 residues long. CDR3 coding DNA: TGTGCCAGCAGCTTTTCATCCGGGACAGGGTACGAGCAGTACTTC. It is translated as CASSFSSGTGYEQYF.

V and J are TRBV4-2 and TRBJ2-2; the match to TRBD2 covers 12 bases. The CDR3 spans 17 residues. Trimming removed 0 bases from V and 6 bases from J; junction bases left unmatched: 5. CDR1 is LGHNA and CDR2 is YNFKEQ in the germline V gene. The CDR3, as DNA: TGTGCCAGCAGCCAAGATAGCTCTAGCGGGGGGGCCGGGGAGCTGTTTTTT. Amino acid sequence: CASSQDSSSGGAGELFF.

With regard to this clone: Other DNA sequences within the sample encode an identical CDR3. The chain is built from TRBV9 and TRBJ2-7; D might be TRBD1 (6 bases). Germline loops: CDR1 SGDLS, CDR2 YYNGEE. Trimming pared 1 base from V and 0 bases from J, leaving 8 bases between. This CDR3 region has 14 residues. CDR3 residues: CASSVTGNSYEQYF. CDR3 nucleotide sequence: TGTGCCAGCAGCGTAACAGGGAACTCCTACGAGCAGTACTTC.

The chain is built from TRBV6-6 and TRBJ1-2; TRBD1 is a possible D gene (6 bases). The CDR3 is 14 amino acids. Germline CDR1 and CDR2: MNHNY and SVGAGI (reference sequence). The germline V and J ends were trimmed by 5 bases and 5 bases, with 15 bases remaining between them. The CDR3 bases are TGTGCCAGCAGTGATTCAATAGGACAGTATGGCTACACCTTC. It specifies CASSDSIGQYGYTF.

This chain uses TRBV9 with TRBJ1-2, with D unclear. Germline assignment: CDR1 SGDLS and CDR2 YYNGEE. The CDR3 extends over 15 amino acids. Trimming pared 0 bases from V and 1 base from J, leaving 10 bases between. CDR3 amino acids: CASSVGQALNYGYTF. The DNA for the CDR3 is TGTGCCAGCAGCGTAGGACAAGCCCTTAACTATGGCTACACCTTC.

In regard to this clone: The same CDR3 also results from other DNA sequences found in this sample. This chain links TRBV18 with TRBJ2-7, with D maybe TRBD1 (6 bases). The CDR3 consists of 14 residues. Germline assignment: CDR1 KGHSH and CDR2 LQKENI. V was pared by 3 bases and J by 0 bases, with 9 bases between. The CDR3 DNA reads TGTGCCAGCTCACCCACAGGGACCTCCTACGAGCAGTACTTC. This sequence encodes CASSPTGTSYEQYF.

This clone has more than one count but fewer than ten. The V call is TRBV18, the J call TRBJ1-1; the D is unclear. V gave up 8 bases and J gave up 8 bases, with 12 bases separating them. Germline V lookup: CDR1 KGHSH, CDR2 LQKENI. The CDR3 covers 11 residues. The CDR3 DNA sequence: TGTGCCAGCGAGTCGGCAGGAGAAGCTTTCTTT. Translating gives CASESAGEAFF.

V is TRBV7-2 and J is TRBJ1-2; 7 positions agree with TRBD1. The junction had 5 bases not matched to a gene; V was cut back by 5 bases and J by 2 bases. This CDR3 spans 14 amino acids. In germline, CDR1 is SGHTA, CDR2 FQGNSA. This chain's CDR3 is CASSRGQINYGYTF. The CDR3 nucleotides are TGTGCCAGCAGCCGGGGACAGATAAACTATGGCTACACCTTC.

The rearrangement links TRBV5-1 to TRBJ2-1; D unresolved. Trimming pared 0 bases from V and 8 bases from J, leaving 12 bases between. The CDR3 contains 14 residues. Germline CDR1 reads SGHRS; CDR2 reads YFSETQ. In nucleotides, the CDR3 is TGCGCCAGCAGCTTGGCAGTTAGCTTCTATGAGCAGTTCTTC. Its translation: CASSLAVSFYEQFF.

The chain combines TRBV19 with TRBJ2-6, with TRBD1 identical over 7 bases. CDR3 length equals 14 residues. V trimming: 8 bases; J trimming: 0 bases; junction bases outside the gene matches: 1. Germline assignment: CDR1 LNHDA and CDR2 SQIVND (reference sequence). This chain's CDR3 is CASYRGSGANVLTF. The CDR3 DNA sequence: TGTGCCAGTTACAGGGGCTCTGGGGCCAACGTCCTGACTTTC.

The rearrangement joins TRBV2 to TRBJ2-5, with D possibly matching TRBD1 (7 bases). V was pared by 7 bases and J by 5 bases, with 20 bases between. Germline V gene lookup returns CDR1 SNHLY and CDR2 FYNNEI. The length of the CDR3 is 15 residues. The CDR3 sequence: CASTQQGQGGETQYF. For the CDR3, the DNA is TGTGCCAGCACCCAACAGGGGCAGGGAGGCGAGACCCAGTACTTC.

Written as DNA, the CDR3 is TGTGCCACCAGTGATCCTGATGGGGCGGGGGAGACCCAGTACTTC. Encoded protein: CATSDPDGAGETQYF. The rearrangement links TRBV24-1 to TRBJ2-5, with D possibly matching TRBD2 (6 bases). Germline-derived CDR1 and CDR2 are KGHDR and SFDVKD. The CDR3 has 15 residues. Trimming pared 3 bases from V and 5 bases from J, leaving 15 bases between.

Only one count was recorded for this clone. The V and J genes are TRBV15 and TRBJ1-3; D ambiguous. The CDR3 length is 16 residues. V was cut by 0 bases and J by 0 bases, with 9 bases left in between. The germline V gene encodes CDR1 LNHNV and CDR2 YYDKDF (reference sequence). The CDR3 loop is CATSRERLTSGNTIYF. The CDR3 DNA reads TGTGCCACCAGCAGAGAGAGGTTGACCTCTGGAAACACCATATATTTT.

This clone was recorded a few times. The gene calls are TRBV2 and TRBJ2-2; D ambiguous. From germline, CDR1 is SNHLY and CDR2 FYNNEI. This CDR3 has 15 amino acids. V was pared by 4 bases and J by 1 base, with 10 bases between. The CDR3 bases are TGTGCCAGCAGTGTCGAGTTATTGAACACCGGGGAGCTGTTTTTT. This sequence encodes CASSVELLNTGELFF.

This chain uses TRBV3-1 (or the pseudogene TRBV3-2) with TRBJ1-2; maybe TRBD1 (6 bases). With 1 base removed from V and 5 bases from J, the gap between germline ends came to 8 bases. The CDR3 spans 13 residues. Germline V lookup: CDR1 LGHDT, CDR2 YNNKEL (reference sequence). CDR3 DNA: TGTGCCAGCAGCCAAGGTGGACAGTATGGCTACACCTTC. It yields the protein CASSQGGQYGYTF.

The chain is built from TRBV19 and TRBJ2-3; D unresolved. Per the germline V gene, CDR1 is LNHDA and CDR2 is SQIVND (reference sequence). The ends were cut back, 2 bases at V and 1 base at J, with 4 bases in the middle. CDR3 length: 13 residues. Here the CDR3 reads CASSISGTDTQYF. Written as DNA, the CDR3 is TGTGCCAGTAGTATATCAGGCACAGATACGCAGTATTTT.

This clone was seen just once. The chain couples TRBV9 to TRBJ2-5; 10 bases are shared with TRBD1. The CDR3 consists of 16 residues. Germline V lookup: CDR1 SGDLS, CDR2 YYNGEE. The junction had 10 bases not matched to a gene; V was cut back by 4 bases and J by 4 bases. The CDR3 here is CASSPQVRQGAETQYF. The CDR3 DNA reads TGTGCCAGCAGCCCCCAGGTACGACAGGGGGCAGAGACCCAGTACTTC. The whole variable domain, remainder taken from reference TRBV9 and TRBJ2-5, is DSGVTQTPKHLITATGQRVTLRCSPRSGDLSVYWYQQSLDQGLQFLIQYYNGEERAKGNILERFSAQQFPDLHSELNLSSLELGDSALYFCASSPQVRQGAETQYFGPGTRLLVL.

V gene TRBV4-3 combines with J gene TRBJ2-7, with TRBD1 matching over 10 bases. J gave up 1 base and V 1 base, and 7 bases lay outside the gene matches. There are 17 residues in the CDR3. Germline V CDR1 and CDR2: LGHNA, YSLEER. CDR3 sequence (DNA): TGCGCCAGCAGCCAAGGGGACAGGGGCGATGGGTCCTACGAGCAGTACTTC. It yields the protein CASSQGDRGDGSYEQYF.

The CDR3 bases are TGTGCCAGCTCACCTGGACAGAAAGAGACCCAGTACTTC. It codes for CASSPGQKETQYF. The chain links TRBV18 to TRBJ2-5; TRBD1 is a possible D gene (6 bases). CDR3 length: 13 residues. Germline lookup yields CDR1 KGHSH and CDR2 LQKENI. V lost 3 bases and J lost 3, with 8 bases in between. Together with reference TRBV18 and TRBJ2-5, the CDR3 gives the full variable domain: NAGVMQNPRHLVRRRGQEARLRCSPMKGHSHVYWYRQLPEEGLKFMVYLQKENIIDESGMPKERFSAEFPKEGPSILRIQQVVRGDSAAYFCASSPGQKETQYFGPGTRLLVL.

This chain connects TRBV4-1 to TRBJ1-1; 8 nucleotides align to TRBD1. V lost 0 bases and J lost 11; bases outside the gene matches: 11. CDR1 and CDR2 (germline): MGHRA, YSYEKL. The CDR3 covers 15 residues. In DNA, the CDR3 is TGCGCCAGCAGCCAAGATCTTTCGGCCAGGGGGCACGCTTTCTTT. It yields the protein CASSQDLSARGHAFF.

The genes are TRBV7-7 and TRBJ2-2; D may be TRBD1 (5 bases). V lost 3 bases and J 3 bases, leaving 8 bases between the germline ends. In germline, CDR1 is SSHAT, CDR2 FNYEAQ (reference sequence). This CDR3 spans 14 amino acids. In DNA form, the CDR3 reads TGTGCCAGCAGCTTTACAGGCGACACCGGGGAGCTGTTTTTT. Translating it yields CASSFTGDTGELFF.

The chain combines TRBV4-1 with TRBJ1-2; 7 bases fit TRBD1. With V trimmed by 1 base and J by 8 bases, 7 bases remained unmatched. The V gene's germline CDR1 is MGHRA and CDR2 YSYEKL. There are 14 residues in the CDR3. CDR3: CASSQVGDRGGYTF. CDR3 coding DNA: TGCGCCAGCAGCCAAGTCGGGGACAGAGGGGGCTACACCTTC.

In this sample, this clone turned up once. V and J are TRBV25-1 and TRBJ1-2, with 7 bases fitting TRBD1. The length of the CDR3 is 15 residues. The J segment lost 5 bases and the V segment lost 3 bases, leaving 9 bases of the junction unmatched. CDR1 is MGHDK and CDR2 is SYGVNS in the germline V gene. CDR3: CASSDPAGGEYGYTF. In nucleotides, the CDR3 is TGTGCCAGCAGTGATCCCGCAGGGGGAGAGTATGGCTACACCTTC.

The chain couples TRBV14 to TRBJ2-1, with 10 bases lining up with TRBD2. The ends lost 6 bases at V and 12 bases at J; junction bases unmatched: 8. Germline loops: CDR1 SGHDN, CDR2 FVKESK. CDR3 length equals 13 residues. The CDR3 nucleotides are TGTGCCAGCAGAAATAGCGGGGGGACTATGCAGTTCTTC. Its protein is CASRNSGGTMQFF.

This clone was recorded many times. The V call is TRBV11-3, the J call TRBJ2-1, with 7 bases aligning to TRBD2. There are 18 residues in the CDR3. Trimming removed 2 bases from V and 6 bases from J; junction bases left unmatched: 16. Germline V gene sequence: CDR1 SGHNT, CDR2 YENEEA. The CDR3 protein is CASSLITWGPGGGNEQFF. The CDR3 DNA reads as TGTGCCAGCAGCTTAATTACATGGGGCCCGGGGGGTGGCAATGAGCAGTTCTTC.

The chain uses TRBV27 and TRBJ1-2, with 9 bases identical to TRBD1. The germline V gene encodes CDR1 MNHEY and CDR2 SMNVEV (reference sequence). The V gene end was trimmed by 5 bases and the J gene end by 4 bases; junction bases not matched to a gene: 5. The length of the CDR3 is 14 residues. For the CDR3, the DNA is TGTGCCAGCAGTCGGACAGGGGCGAGCTATGGCTACACCTTC. It is translated as CASSRTGASYGYTF.

This sequence joins TRBV18 and TRBJ2-3; TRBD2 aligns across 9 bases. Germline CDR1 KGHSH, CDR2 LQKENI. The CDR3 totals 16 residues. V was clipped by 3 bases and J by 4 bases; unmatched bases: 8. CDR3 in amino acids: CASSPPGRGGSDTQYF. The CDR3 coding sequence is TGTGCCAGCTCACCCCCCGGGCGGGGGGGCTCAGATACGCAGTATTTT.

This rearrangement joins TRBV5-8 to TRBJ2-2, with D possibly TRBD2 on 5 matching bases. This CDR3 spans 13 amino acids. Trimming cost V 10 bases and J 4 bases, with 14 bases left between them. Germline V gives CDR1 SGHTS, CDR2 YDEGEE. CDR3 region: CAGLRAGTGELFF. The CDR3 DNA is TGTGCCGGCCTGAGGGCGGGCACCGGGGAGCTGTTTTTT.

This clone showed up just once. V is TRBV5-1 and J is TRBJ2-1; the match to TRBD1 covers 9 bases. With 4 bases clipped from V and 4 bases from J, the junction kept 3 bases outside the gene matches. This CDR3 is 14 amino acids long. Germline V CDR1 and CDR2: SGHRS, YFSETQ. The CDR3 here is CASSLDRGYNEQFF. The DNA of the CDR3 is TGCGCCAGCAGCCTCGACAGGGGGTACAATGAGCAGTTCTTC.